This TCR beta chain was observed in a study of Ad26.COV2.S vaccination and SARS-CoV-2 variants. This CDR3 region has 16 residues. Germline V CDR1 and CDR2: SGHRS, YFSETQ. V lost 4 bases to trimming and J lost 0 bases, with 14 bases between them. The method was immunoSEQ multiplex PCR; TCRdb's version includes in-frame clones alone and lacks a portion of them. The table shows some 340,000 clones, with around 84% occurring only once. Specified treatment: around 19 received Ad26.COV2.S at low or high dose, single or two shots; about 5 received placebo; per-sample allocation not given. The samples were gathered on day 63 after the first injection of vaccine or placebo.

This receptor was taken from a person between 18 and 59 years old who received the Ad26.COV2.S COVID-19 vaccine or a placebo. The rearrangement joins TRBV5-1 to TRBJ2-1; perhaps D is TRBD1 or TRBD2 (5 bases each). Specimen: peripheral blood, collected in a trial of Ad26.COV2.S vaccine versus placebo. As DNA, the CDR3 is TGCGCCAGCAGCCCGGACGTGGGGGTCTCCTACAATGAGCAGTTCTTC. The encoded protein is CASSPDVGVSYNEQFF.